One and the same sample provided the 2 T cell receptor beta chains below, sequenced in a study of OX40 agonist ivuxolimab in advanced cancers. Assay used: immunoSEQ multiplex PCR; TCRdb lists only in-frame clones, some missing. The sample holds roughly 75,000 clones, about 88% seen once. The specimen was CD4+ or CD8+ T cells sorted from blood, collected in a trial of the OX40 agonist ivuxolimab. The receptors originated from an adult with an advanced solid tumor such as melanoma, head and neck, liver or kidney cancer.

This chain links TRBV27 with TRBJ2-5; 9 positions match TRBD2. This CDR3 has 14 residues. The junction had 5 bases not matched to a gene; V was cut back by 4 bases and J by 5 bases. Germline loops: CDR1 MNHEY, CDR2 SMNVEV (reference sequence). CDR3 amino acids: CASSSLAGRETQYF. CDR3 DNA: TGTGCCAGCAGTTCCCTAGCGGGGCGGGAGACCCAGTACTTC.

CDR3 in amino acids: CASSPTDRYYAEGYTF. DNA for the CDR3: TGCGCCAGCAGCCCAACGGACCGCTATTATGCCGAGGGCTACACCTTC. This chain joins TRBV5-1 and TRBJ1-2, with D hard to call. Trimming left V 4 bases short and J 8 bases short, with 24 bases between. The CDR3 is 16 residues long. Germline loops: CDR1 SGHRS, CDR2 YFSETQ.